This TCR beta chain is from a study of blood T cells in healthy people across ages. Findings of the study overall: It was found that TCR beta diversity correlated strongly with the percentage of naive T cells.

Details on this clonotype: What it binds is unknown.

No fewer than 5 micrograms of total RNA were isolated from every sample. Then a second PCR, running roughly 7 to 11 cycles, was carried out with a sample-barcoded 5' primer and a J-beta primer mix. CDR3-containing paired-end reads numbered at least 2.5 million in each sample. TCRdb called the 5' RACE reads again in MiXCR, with one record for every CDR3 protein. The profile shows some 1.7 million distinct CDR3 sequences, 28% of them singletons. Germline assignment: CDR1 DFQATT and CDR2 SNEGSKA (reference sequence). The CDR3 loop spans 15 amino acids. Trimming removed 5 bases from V and 8 bases from J, with 22 bases in between.

Sequencing was done on a sample of blood. The source is a woman aged 25-40 years in good health. The chain uses TRBV20-1 and TRBJ2-1; D is perhaps TRBD2 (5 bases). CDR3 sequence (DNA): TGCAGTGCTGTAAGGCTAGCTTATGGATTAGATGAGCAGTTCTTC. It codes for CSAVRLAYGLDEQFF.